Sequencing of this T cell receptor (beta chain) was carried out in a study of shared T cell receptors in the human thymus. The germline V and J ends were trimmed by 5 bases and 5 bases, with 10 bases remaining between them. Germline V gene sequence: CDR1 SQVTM, CDR2 ANQGSEA. CDR3 length: 11 residues. Clones were read by immunoSEQ multiplex PCR, and TCRdb kept only the in-frame ones, dropping some. The sample carries about 380,000 clones, around 93% recorded once. The sequencing sample was made of thymocytes. The sequence was collected from a human donor. V usage is TRBV29-1 and J usage is TRBJ2-7; no definite D call. The CDR3 loop is CSVIKPHEQYF. The CDR3 DNA is TGCAGCGTTATAAAGCCCCACGAGCAGTACTTC.